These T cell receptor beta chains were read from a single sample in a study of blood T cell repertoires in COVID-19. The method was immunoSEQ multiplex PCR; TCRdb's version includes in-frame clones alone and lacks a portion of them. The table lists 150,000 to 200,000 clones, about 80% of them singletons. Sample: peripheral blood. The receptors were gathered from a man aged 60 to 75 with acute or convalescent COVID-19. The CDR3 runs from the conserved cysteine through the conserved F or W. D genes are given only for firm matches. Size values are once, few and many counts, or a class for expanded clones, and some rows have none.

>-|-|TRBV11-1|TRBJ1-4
TGTGCCAGCAGGTCGGCGGGGGAGAATGAAAAACTGTTTTTT
CASRSAGENEKLFF
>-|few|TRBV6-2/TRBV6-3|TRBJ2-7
TGTGCCAGCAGTTACTCAGGAGGAATCTACGAGCAGTACTTC
CASSYSGGIYEQYF
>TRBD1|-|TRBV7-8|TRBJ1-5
TGTGCCAGCAGCCTCATGTTCGGACAGGTCTTTCGGCCCCAGCATTTT
CASSLMFGQVFRPQHF
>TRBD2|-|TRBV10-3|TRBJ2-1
TGTGCCACCGGGACTAGAATCTTACGGTCCTACAATGAGCAGTTCTTC
CATGTRILRSYNEQFF
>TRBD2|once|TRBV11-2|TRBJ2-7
TGTGCCAGCAGCATCAGCGGGAGCTCCTACGAGCAGTACTTC
CASSISGSSYEQYF
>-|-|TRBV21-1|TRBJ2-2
TGTGCCAGCAGCAACTGGGTCAGGGGGAACACCGGGGAGCTGTTTTTT
CASSNWVRGNTGELFF
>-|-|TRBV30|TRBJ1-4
TGTGCCCTCCCAGTGGGGGCAGGGAGTGAAAAACTGTTTTTT
CALPVGAGSEKLFF
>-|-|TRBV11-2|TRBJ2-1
TGTGCCAGCAGCTTTAAAAATGAGCAGTTCTTC
CASSFKNEQFF
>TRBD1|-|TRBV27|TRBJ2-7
TGTGCCAGCAGCTACTCCGGGACAGGTCTCTACGAGCAGTACTTC
CASSYSGTGLYEQYF
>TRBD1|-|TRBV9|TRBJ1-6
TGTGCCAGCAGCGTGTGGGACAGGGACGGATCACCCCTCCACTTT
CASSVWDRDGSPLHF
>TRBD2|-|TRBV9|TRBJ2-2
TGTGCCAGCAGCGTATTAGCGGGGTTGACCACCGGGGAGCTGTTTTTT
CASSVLAGLTTGELFF
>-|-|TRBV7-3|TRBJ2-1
TGTGCCAGCAGCTTCCGTGGGGGGGCTATGAATGAGCAGTTCTTC
CASSFRGGAMNEQFF
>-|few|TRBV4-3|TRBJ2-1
TGCGCCAGCAGCCAAGAGCGGCATTACAATGAGCAGTTCTTC
CASSQERHYNEQFF
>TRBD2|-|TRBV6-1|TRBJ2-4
TGTGCCAGCAGTGCACCGGGGCGGGAGGGGCCTGGCGTCATTCAGTACTTC
CASSAPGREGPGVIQYF
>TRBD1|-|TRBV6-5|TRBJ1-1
TGTGCCAGCAGAACGACAGGGCCTGACACTGAAGCTTTCTTT
CASRTTGPDTEAFF
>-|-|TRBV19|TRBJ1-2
TGTGCCAGTAGTATAGGGTCGGCGGGGATAAGGCATGGCTACACCTTC
CASSIGSAGIRHGYTF
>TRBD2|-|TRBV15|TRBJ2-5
TGTGCCACCAGCAGAGGGGCTAGCGGGCCCCCGGGGGACGAGACCCAGTACTTC
CATSRGASGPPGDETQYF
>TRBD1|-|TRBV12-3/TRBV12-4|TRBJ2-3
TGTGCCAGTGGACAGGGAGGCGCAGATACGCAGTATTTT
CASGQGGADTQYF
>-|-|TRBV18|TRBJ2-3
TGTGCCAGCTCACCACCAGGCAGGGTAGCAGATACGCAGTATTTT
CASSPPGRVADTQYF
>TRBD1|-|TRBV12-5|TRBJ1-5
TGTGCTAGTGGCCTGGGACAGGGGGATCAGCCCCAGCATTTT
CASGLGQGDQPQHF
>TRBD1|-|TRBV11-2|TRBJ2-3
TGTGCCAGCAGCTTATATCCTCGCCGGGACAGTAGCACAGATACGCAGTATTTT
CASSLYPRRDSSTDTQYF
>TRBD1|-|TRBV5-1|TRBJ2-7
TGCGCCAGCAGCTTTACCCAGGGGGCGGCCTACGAGCAGTACTTC
CASSFTQGAAYEQYF
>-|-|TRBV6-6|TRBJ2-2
TGTGCCAGCAGTTACGTTTCGGGGGGGGAGCTGTTTTTT
CASSYVSGGELFF
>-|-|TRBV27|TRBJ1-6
TGTGCCAGCAGTCTCATGCCCAGAAGTAATTCACCCCTCCACTTT
CASSLMPRSNSPLHF
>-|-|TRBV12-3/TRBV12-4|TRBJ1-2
TGTGCCAGCAGTTCCAGGGTTGATGGCTACACCTTC
CASSSRVDGYTF
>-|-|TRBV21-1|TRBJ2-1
TGTGCCAGCAGCAAAGATTACGGCAATGAGCAGTTCTTC
CASSKDYGNEQFF
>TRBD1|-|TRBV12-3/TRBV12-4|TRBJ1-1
TGTGCCAGCGCAGACAGGGCAAGAGGTGAAGCTTTCTTT
CASADRARGEAFF
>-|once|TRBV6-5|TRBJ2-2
TGTGCCAGCAGTTACACCCTAGCAACCGGGCCCGGGGAGCTGTTTTTT
CASSYTLATGPGELFF
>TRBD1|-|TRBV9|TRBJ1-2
TGTGCCAGCAGCGTAGGTCAGGGGGCGCGAAGGGGCTACACCTTC
CASSVGQGARRGYTF
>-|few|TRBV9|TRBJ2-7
TGTGCCAGCAGTGAAGGGGTTTTCGGCGAGCAGTACTTC
CASSEGVFGEQYF
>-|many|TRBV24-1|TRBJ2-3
TGTGCCACCAGTGGGGCCCACTTTGATACGCAGTATTTT
CATSGAHFDTQYF
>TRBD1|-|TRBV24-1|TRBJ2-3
TGTGCCACCAGTGATACAGGGGGCACAGATACGCAGTATTTT
CATSDTGGTDTQYF
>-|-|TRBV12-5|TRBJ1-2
TGTGCTACAGGGCCTGGCTACACCTTC
CATGPGYTF
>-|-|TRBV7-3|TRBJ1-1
TGTGCCAGCAGCCAGACAGGCTTCACTGAAGCTTTCTTT
CASSQTGFTEAFF
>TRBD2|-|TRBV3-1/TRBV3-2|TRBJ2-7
TGTGCCAGCAGCCAAGGTAGCGGGGGGTACCGCTCCTACGAGCAGTACTTC
CASSQGSGGYRSYEQYF
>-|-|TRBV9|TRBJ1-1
TGTGCCAGCAGCGGACGTTTGGGAGAGAACACTGAAGCTTTCTTT
CASSGRLGENTEAFF
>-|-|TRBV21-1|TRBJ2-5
TGTGCCAGCACTCATGCTCACAGGGCTGAGGAGACCCAGTACTTC
CASTHAHRAEETQYF
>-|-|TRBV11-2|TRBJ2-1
TGTGCCAGCAGCTTAGCCCGGGAGAGCTCCTACAATGAGCAGTTCTTC
CASSLARESSYNEQFF
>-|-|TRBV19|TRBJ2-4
TGTGCCAGTAGTCCGGGACTCATTAAGGAGGACATTCAGTACTTC
CASSPGLIKEDIQYF
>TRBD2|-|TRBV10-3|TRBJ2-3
TGTGCCATCAGTGGGCACAGCGGGAGTGGCACAGATACGCAGTATTTT
CAISGHSGSGTDTQYF
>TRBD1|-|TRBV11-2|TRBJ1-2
TGTGCCAGCAGCTTAAACCGGGACAGTGAGGCTCATTATGGCTACACCTTC
CASSLNRDSEAHYGYTF
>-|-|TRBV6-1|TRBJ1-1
TGTGCCAGCAGTGAAGGAACATTGAACACTGAAGCTTTCTTT
CASSEGTLNTEAFF
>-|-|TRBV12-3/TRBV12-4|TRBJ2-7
TGTGCCAGCAGTTTTTTAAGGAGTGCAGAGCAGTACTTC
CASSFLRSAEQYF
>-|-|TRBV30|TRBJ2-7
TGTGCCTGGAGTATTGAACCGGGAGCGTCCTACGAGCAGTACTTC
CAWSIEPGASYEQYF
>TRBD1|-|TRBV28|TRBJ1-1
TGTGCCAGCACTTCAGGGCAGGGGGATATAGCTTTCTTT
CASTSGQGDIAFF
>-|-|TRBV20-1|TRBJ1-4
TGCAGTGCTAGGAACAGGGAAAAACTGTTTTTT
CSARNREKLFF
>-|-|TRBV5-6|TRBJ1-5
TGTGCCAGCAGCTTGCGGGTCGCCAGCAATCAGCCCCAGCATTTT
CASSLRVASNQPQHF
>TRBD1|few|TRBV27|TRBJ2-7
TGTGCCAGCAGTTTAGTAGACAGGGTCGAGCAGTACTTC
CASSLVDRVEQYF
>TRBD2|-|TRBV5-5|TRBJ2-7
TGTGCCAGCAGCTTGTATCGACCGGGACTAGCGTTCTACGAGCAGTACTTC
CASSLYRPGLAFYEQYF
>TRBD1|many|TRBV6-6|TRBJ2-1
TGTGCCAGCAGTTACGCTTTAACAGGGGGCAATGAGCAGTTCTTC
CASSYALTGGNEQFF